This T cell receptor beta chain was obtained from a study of blood T cell repertoires in COVID-19. CDR1 is SGHDN and CDR2 is FVKESK in the germline V gene. The CDR3 totals 15 residues. V shed 3 bases and J shed 3 bases, with 14 bases lying between them. TCRdb keeps only in-frame clones here, not all; method: immunoSEQ multiplex PCR. The sample carries about 25,000 clones, 80% to 90% recorded once. The sequence derives from a man in his sixties or seventies in a cohort sampled during active COVID-19. The sample taken for sequencing was peripheral blood. The chain uses TRBV14 and TRBJ1-1, with D uncertain. The CDR3 region has the DNA TGTGCCAGCAGCCAGGATCCAGGAAAGGACACTGAAGCTTTCTTT. Translation: CASSQDPGKDTEAFF.